Given below is one T cell receptor beta chain in context. Antigen specificity is unknown. The repertoire was sequenced with immunoSEQ multiplex PCR; TCRdb's copy has only in-frame clones and lacks some. The sample has around 300,000 clones, approximately 90% seen once. The data belong to a study of Ad26.COV2.S vaccination and SARS-CoV-2 variants. General study findings and limits: Vaccine and placebo recipients had comparable breadth of non-spike TCRs.

V lost 7 bases to trimming and J lost 0 bases, with 21 bases between them. This CDR3 is 16 amino acids long. CDR1 is SQVTM and CDR2 is ANQGSEA in the germline V gene. Treatment defined: roughly 18 received Ad26.COV2.S at low or high dose, single or two shots; about 5 received placebo; per-sample allocation not given. Samples were taken on day 63 after the first vaccine or placebo injection. The sample here was peripheral blood, taken in a trial of Ad26.COV2.S vaccine versus placebo. The chain joins TRBV29-1 to TRBJ1-1; no definite D call. The clonotype was recovered from a person between 18 and 65 years old who received the Ad26.COV2.S COVID-19 vaccine or a placebo. The CDR3 protein is CSASLWRVTVNTEAFF. The CDR3 DNA reads TGCAGCGCCAGCCTCTGGAGAGTGACGGTGAACACTGAAGCTTTCTTT.